The 28 T cell receptor beta chains below all came from one sample that was sequenced in a study of blood T cell repertoires in COVID-19 (TCRdb year 2020). Libraries came from the immunoSEQ multiplex PCR assay. The clones in this table, taken by TCRdb from immuneACCESS, are in-frame only. Not every clone is retained; where verified, under half of the shortfall comes from an unresolved V gene, and the cause of the rest is unknown. In all, the sample holds about 76,000 clones, and 75% to 90% of those were seen once. The top ten constitute over 15% of the sample. The sequenced material came from peripheral blood. The receptors stem from a human donor in a cohort sampled during active COVID-19.

J is TRBJ2-5 and V is TRBV27, with a possible D match to TRBD2 (5 bases). Germline assignment: CDR1 MNHEY and CDR2 SMNVEV (reference sequence). The V end lost 3 bases, the J end lost 7 bases, and 12 bases lay between the germline ends. CDR3 length: 13 residues. CDR3 in DNA: TGTGCCAGCAGTTTCGCATCCAGCGGGACCCAGTACTTC. Its translation: CASSFASSGTQYF.

V is TRBV27 and J is TRBJ2-1, with 8 bases fitting TRBD2. The V gene end was trimmed by 3 bases and the J gene end by 15 bases; junction bases not matched to a gene: 16. The CDR3 has 15 residues. CDR1 and CDR2 (germline): MNHEY, SMNVEV (reference sequence). CDR3 protein: CASSLEGLVGSFLFF. The CDR3 nucleotides read TGTGCCAGCAGTTTGGAGGGACTAGTCGGGTCGTTTCTGTTCTTC.

J is TRBJ2-7 and V is TRBV28, with 8 bases matching TRBD1. Trimming took 6 bases from V and 1 from J; bases not matched to a gene: 8. The CDR3 covers 15 residues. Per the germline V gene, CDR1 is MDHEN and CDR2 is SYDVKM. CDR3 amino acids: CASRFAGQASYEQYF. CDR3 nucleotide sequence: TGTGCCAGCAGATTTGCGGGACAGGCGTCCTACGAGCAGTACTTC.

The rearrangement uses TRBV7-9 and TRBJ1-6; D is uncertain. The CDR3 covers 13 residues. Germline values: CDR1 SEHNR, CDR2 FQNEAQ (reference sequence). V gave up 5 bases and J gave up 7 bases, with 9 bases separating them. CDR3 in amino acids: CASSRGLNSPLHF. In nucleotides, the CDR3 is TGTGCCAGCAGCCGCGGACTGAATTCACCCCTCCACTTT.

This rearrangement joins TRBV6-6 to TRBJ1-2, with 9 bases identical to TRBD1. Per the germline V gene, CDR1 is MNHNY and CDR2 is SVGAGI (reference sequence). The V segment lost 6 bases and the J segment 7 bases; nucleotides outside the gene matches: 6. The CDR3 extends over 13 amino acids. Here the CDR3 DNA reads TGTGCCAGCAGCCCACAGGGGGCGCTTGGCTACACCTTC. It translates to CASSPQGALGYTF.

This chain links TRBV7-3 with TRBJ2-5; 11 bases align to TRBD2. Germline assignment: CDR1 SGHTA and CDR2 FQGTGA. The CDR3 sequence is 16 residues long. The J segment lost 2 bases and the V segment lost 6 bases, leaving 8 bases of the junction unmatched. The CDR3 is CASRAGTSGVQETQYF. CDR3 bases: TGTGCCAGCAGGGCCGGGACTAGCGGAGTTCAAGAGACCCAGTACTTC.

The chain employs TRBV7-3 and TRBJ2-2, with 9 bases matching TRBD1. The CDR3 totals 16 residues. Germline V gives CDR1 SGHTA, CDR2 FQGTGA. The V segment lost 4 bases and the J segment 7 bases; nucleotides outside the gene matches: 10. CDR3 amino acids: CASSSDGTGFNGELFF. Here the CDR3 DNA reads TGTGCCAGCAGCTCCGACGGGACAGGGTTTAACGGGGAGCTGTTTTTT.

This clone was detected once. At the DNA level, this CDR3 is encoded by other sequences in the same sample as well. The genes are TRBV19 and TRBJ1-5; 11 bases map to TRBD1. J gave up 7 bases and V 3 bases, and 8 bases lay outside the gene matches. The CDR3 sequence is 16 residues long. The V gene's germline CDR1 is LNHDA and CDR2 SQIVND (reference sequence). The CDR3 region has the DNA TGTGCCAGTAGTATCGGCCGCGGGACAGGGGGGCAGCCCCAGCATTTT. Its translation: CASSIGRGTGGQPQHF.

The genes are TRBV10-3 and TRBJ2-7, with 11 bases identical to TRBD2. CDR3 size: 15 residues. V trimming: 4 bases; J trimming: 1 base; junction bases outside the gene matches: 3. CDR1 and CDR2 (germline): ENHRY, SYGVKD. CDR3 bases: TGTGCCATCAGTGGGACTAGCGGGCTTTCCTACGAGCAGTACTTC. Its protein is CAISGTSGLSYEQYF.

This clone was recorded once. The rearrangement uses TRBV6-5 and TRBJ2-1, with 8 bases identical to TRBD1. V was pared by 10 bases and J by 1 base, with 3 bases of the junction left unmatched. In germline, CDR1 is MNHEY, CDR2 SVGAGI. This CDR3 has 13 amino acids. The CDR3 sequence: CATRQGSYNEQFF. DNA of the CDR3: TGTGCCACACGACAGGGGTCCTACAATGAGCAGTTCTTC.

The rearrangement joins TRBV19 to TRBJ1-2; D is undetermined. V shed 5 bases and J shed 4 bases, with 26 bases lying between them. The germline V gene has CDR1 LNHDA and CDR2 SQIVND (reference sequence). CDR3 length equals 18 residues. The CDR3 loop is CASSSFGRGSGDRYGYTF. Here the CDR3 DNA reads TGTGCCAGTAGTTCCTTCGGACGCGGGTCCGGGGATCGCTATGGCTACACCTTC.

This chain links TRBV19 with TRBJ2-7, with D possibly matching TRBD1 (6 bases). CDR3 length: 15 amino acids. Germline CDR1 reads LNHDA; CDR2 reads SQIVND (reference sequence). V lost 0 bases to trimming and J lost 3 bases, with 12 bases between them. The DNA of the CDR3 is TGTGCCAGTAGTATAGAGCCAGGGGCGAACTACGAGCAGTACTTC. This codes for CASSIEPGANYEQYF.

The chain has TRBV6-5 and TRBJ1-1, with D maybe TRBD1 (5 bases). CDR3 length equals 13 residues. The V and J ends lost 6 bases and 7 bases respectively, with 15 bases between them. CDR1 MNHEY and CDR2 SVGAGI come from the germline V gene. DNA for the CDR3: TGTGCCAGCAGCGCGACGCGGGGCGGTGAAGCTTTCTTT. Translating it yields CASSATRGGEAFF.

The chain recombines TRBV24-1 with TRBJ2-1; TRBD1 is a possible D gene (5 bases). The CDR3 spans 17 residues. Trimming left V 2 bases short and J 2 bases short, with 15 bases between. Germline V CDR1 and CDR2: KGHDR, SFDVKD. CDR3 coding DNA: TGTGCCACCAGTGATTCCACACTGTGGACACCCTACAATGAGCAGTTCTTC. It encodes CATSDSTLWTPYNEQFF.

The chain carries TRBV29-1 and TRBJ2-7, with D hard to call. The CDR3 spans 13 residues. The germline gives CDR1 SQVTM, CDR2 ANQGSEA. V was clipped by 5 bases and J by 2 bases, with 13 bases between them. CDR3 sequence reads: CSVKTPAAYEQYF. The DNA of the CDR3 is TGCAGCGTTAAGACCCCTGCGGCCTACGAGCAGTACTTC.

For the CDR3, the DNA is TGTGCCAGCAGCTTAGCGGTTAGTCTGTACAGCTCCTACGAGCAGTACTTC. Translating it yields CASSLAVSLYSSYEQYF. The chain couples TRBV7-6 to TRBJ2-7; the D is unclear. This CDR3 comprises 17 residues. V dropped 0 bases and J dropped 0 bases, with 15 bases sitting between them. Germline V gene sequence: CDR1 SGHVS, CDR2 FNYEAQ.

V usage is TRBV18 and J usage is TRBJ2-3, with D tentatively TRBD1 (5 bases). CDR1 is KGHSH and CDR2 is LQKENI in the germline V gene. CDR3 size: 14 residues. Trimming removed 3 bases from V and 6 bases from J, with 13 bases in between. The CDR3: CASSPVGAPDTQYF. The CDR3 DNA is TGTGCCAGCTCACCCGTTGGGGCCCCGGATACGCAGTATTTT.

The chain is built from TRBV4-2 and TRBJ2-7; TRBD1 matches at 9 bases. Germline V gene lookup returns CDR1 LGHNA and CDR2 YNFKEQ. The junction had 4 bases not matched to a gene; V was cut back by 7 bases and J by 3 bases. The CDR3 consists of 13 residues. CDR3 in DNA: TGTGCCAGCATGGGACAGGGAGGCTACGAGCAGTACTTC. Its protein product is CASMGQGGYEQYF.

This clone occurred a few times. The chain recombines TRBV3-1 (or the pseudogene TRBV3-2) with TRBJ1-4; no clear D. The ends were cut back, 0 bases at V and 9 bases at J, with 8 bases in the middle. Germline V gives CDR1 LGHDT, CDR2 YNNKEL (reference sequence). This CDR3 has 13 residues. CDR3 amino acids: CASSQESGKKLFF. CDR3 DNA: TGTGCCAGCAGCCAAGAATCCGGGAAAAAACTGTTTTTT.

This clone was recorded only once. The chain employs TRBV3-1 (or the pseudogene TRBV3-2) and TRBJ1-6; maybe TRBD1 (6 bases). V was pared by 4 bases and J by 13 bases, with 17 bases between. The CDR3 runs 14 residues. The V gene's germline CDR1 is LGHDT and CDR2 YNNKEL (reference sequence). The CDR3 bases are TGTGCCAGCAGCCCCCAGGGACATCGTTATCCCCTCCACTTT. Amino acids: CASSPQGHRYPLHF.

The chain recombines TRBV10-1 with TRBJ1-1, with D maybe TRBD1 (6 bases). This CDR3 is built from 15 residues. V lost 0 bases and J lost 0, with 8 bases in between. Germline V gives CDR1 WNHNN, CDR2 SYGVQD (reference sequence). The CDR3 sequence: CASSESKGVNTEAFF. CDR3 DNA sequence: TGCGCCAGCAGTGAGTCGAAGGGGGTGAACACTGAAGCTTTCTTT.

The gene calls are TRBV21-1 and TRBJ2-3; TRBD2, the D gene given by the table, was not confirmed from the DNA. TRBV21-1 is a known pseudogene. This CDR3 comprises 16 residues. The DNA for the CDR3 is TGTGCCAGCAGCTATGGACTAGCGGGGTTTTTCCTAACGCAGTATTTT. Protein: CASSYGLAGFFLTQYF.

The genes are TRBV4-3 and TRBJ2-1, with 7 bases that match TRBD2. This CDR3 is 16 amino acids long. The V gene's germline CDR1 is LGHNA and CDR2 YSLEER. V trimming: 4 bases; J trimming: 2 bases; junction bases outside the gene matches: 8. The CDR3 reads CASSLTGTTAYNEQFF. The CDR3 DNA sequence: TGCGCCAGCAGCCTAACCGGGACTACAGCCTACAATGAGCAGTTCTTC.

V and J are TRBV5-1 and TRBJ1-2; possibly TRBD1 for D (5 bases). Germline CDR1 is SGHRS and CDR2 is YFSETQ. The CDR3 totals 11 residues. V was shortened by 3 bases and J by 13 bases, with 13 bases between the two germline ends. In DNA form, the CDR3 reads TGCGCCAGCAGCTCGACAGACATCCCCACCTTC. Encoded protein: CASSSTDIPTF.

The chain is built from TRBV6-2 or TRBV6-3 and TRBJ2-5; 15 positions agree with TRBD2. The CDR3 is made up of 17 amino acids. Germline CDR1 MNHEY, CDR2 SVGEGT. With 5 bases clipped from V and 2 bases from J, the junction kept 6 bases outside the gene matches. CDR3 coding DNA: TGTGCCAGCAGTATCAGGACTAGCGGGAGGGCGCAAGAGACCCAGTACTTC. It translates to CASSIRTSGRAQETQYF.

V gene TRBV5-1 combines with J gene TRBJ1-1; 7 positions match TRBD1. J gave up 3 bases and V 2 bases, and 4 bases lay outside the gene matches. CDR1 and CDR2 (germline): SGHRS, YFSETQ. This CDR3 region has 14 residues. The CDR3 loop is CASSFLQGHTEAFF. The CDR3 nucleotides read TGCGCCAGCAGCTTCTTACAGGGGCACACTGAAGCTTTCTTT. Looking up the rest from reference TRBV5-1 and TRBJ1-1 gives the full variable domain: KAGVTQTPRYLIKTRGQQVTLSCSPISGHRSVSWYQQTPGQGLQFLFEYFSETQRNKGNFPGRFSGRQFSNSRSEMNVSTLELGDSALYLCASSFLQGHTEAFFGQGTRLTVV.

CDR3 amino acids: CASRSTGAAFF. CDR3 nucleotide sequence: TGTGCCAGCAGGTCGACCGGAGCGGCTTTCTTT. The J gene is TRBJ1-1, the V gene TRBV27; D is uncertain. V was pared by 6 bases and J by 11 bases, with 13 bases between. This CDR3 has 11 residues. CDR1 is MNHEY, CDR2 SMNVEV, per germline (reference sequence).

The gene calls are TRBV18 and TRBJ2-1; 10 bases fit TRBD2. After removal of 3 bases from V and 9 bases from J, the junction contained 11 bases not matched to a gene. The CDR3 covers 16 residues. Germline CDR1 is KGHSH and CDR2 is LQKENI. DNA for the CDR3: TGTGCCAGCTCACCCAGCACTAGCGGGGTGTCCTCTGAGCAGTTCTTC. Protein sequence: CASSPSTSGVSSEQFF.